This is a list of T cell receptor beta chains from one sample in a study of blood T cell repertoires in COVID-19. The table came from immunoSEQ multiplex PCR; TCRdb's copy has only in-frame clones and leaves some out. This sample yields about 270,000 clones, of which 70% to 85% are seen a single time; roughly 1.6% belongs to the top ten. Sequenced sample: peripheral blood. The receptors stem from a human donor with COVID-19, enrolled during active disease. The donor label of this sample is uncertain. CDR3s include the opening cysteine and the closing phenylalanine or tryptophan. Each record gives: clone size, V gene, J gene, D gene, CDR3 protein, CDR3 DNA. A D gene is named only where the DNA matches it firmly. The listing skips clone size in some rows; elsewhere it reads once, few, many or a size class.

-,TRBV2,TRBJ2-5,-,CASSLRTAEGSQYF,TGTGCCAGCAGTCTTCGGACAGCTGAAGGGTCCCAGTACTTC
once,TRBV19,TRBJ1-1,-,CASSIAYQSLTEAFF,TGTGCCAGTAGTATAGCTTATCAGTCCCTCACTGAAGCTTTCTTT
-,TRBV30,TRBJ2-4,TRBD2,CAWSGSRASGRQDKNIQYF,TGTGCCTGGAGTGGCTCTAGGGCTAGCGGGAGACAGGACAAAAACATTCAGTACTTC
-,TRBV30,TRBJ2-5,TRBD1,CAWRGQGKETQYF,TGTGCCTGGAGAGGACAGGGAAAAGAGACCCAGTACTTC
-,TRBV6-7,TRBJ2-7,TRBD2,CASSLAGRPYEQYF,TGTGCCAGCAGTCTAGCGGGCCGGCCCTACGAGCAGTACTTC
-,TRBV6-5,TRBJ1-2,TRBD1,CASTTDRTGYGYTF,TGTGCCAGCACCACGGACCGGACAGGGTACGGCTACACCTTC
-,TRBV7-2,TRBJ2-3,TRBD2,CASSQPGGSTDTQYF,TGTGCCAGCAGCCAGCCGGGGGGATCCACAGATACGCAGTATTTT
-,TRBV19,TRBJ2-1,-,CASTGGGGSDEQFF,TGTGCCAGTACCGGGGGAGGTGGGAGCGATGAGCAGTTCTTC
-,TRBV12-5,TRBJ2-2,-,CASGLVIRAGGGELFF,TGTGCTAGTGGTTTGGTAATTAGGGCCGGAGGCGGGGAGCTGTTTTTT
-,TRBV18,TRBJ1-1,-,CASSPIREGNTEAFF,TGTGCCAGCTCACCGATCCGGGAGGGAAACACTGAAGCTTTCTTT
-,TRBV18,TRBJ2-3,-,CASSPTEGLPFTDTQYF,TGTGCCAGCTCACCGACCGAGGGTTTACCTTTCACAGATACGCAGTATTTT
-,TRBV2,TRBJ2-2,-,CASSVGLANTGELFF,TGTGCCAGCAGTGTAGGACTGGCGAACACCGGGGAGCTGTTTTTT
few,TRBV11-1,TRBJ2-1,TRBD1,CASSRTGNYNEQFF,TGTGCCAGCAGCCGGACAGGGAATTACAATGAGCAGTTCTTC
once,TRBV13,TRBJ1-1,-,CASNQRVINTEAFF,TGTGCCAGCAACCAACGCGTTATTAACACTGAAGCTTTCTTT
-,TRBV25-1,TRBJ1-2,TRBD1,CASSVTGVRGGYTF,TGTGCCAGCAGTGTAACAGGGGTAAGAGGAGGCTACACCTTC
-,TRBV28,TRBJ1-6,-,CASSNHAGRNSPLHF,TGTGCCAGCAGCAATCACGCGGGCAGAAATTCACCCCTCCACTTT
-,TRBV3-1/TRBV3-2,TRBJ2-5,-,CASSRSPSGHDGETQYF,TGTGCCAGCAGCCGCAGTCCAAGCGGGCACGACGGAGAGACCCAGTACTTC
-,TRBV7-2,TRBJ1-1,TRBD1,CASSFRQGSTEAFF,TGTGCCAGCAGCTTCCGACAGGGGTCCACTGAAGCTTTCTTT
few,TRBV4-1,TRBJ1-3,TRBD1,CASSPPSGTGTGNTIYF,TGCGCCAGCAGCCCCCCCTCCGGGACAGGGACTGGAAACACCATATATTTT
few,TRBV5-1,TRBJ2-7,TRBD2,CASSLGRGYSYEQYF,TGCGCCAGCAGCTTGGGGCGGGGGTACTCCTACGAGCAGTACTTC
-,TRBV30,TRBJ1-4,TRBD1,CAWRRVDRGNEKLFF,TGTGCCTGGAGGAGGGTAGACAGGGGGAATGAAAAACTGTTTTTT
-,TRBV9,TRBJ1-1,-,CASSVGLPENTEAFF,TGTGCCAGCAGCGTAGGACTCCCGGAGAACACTGAAGCTTTCTTT
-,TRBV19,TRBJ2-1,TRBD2,CASSISKLAHNEQFF,TGTGCCAGTAGTATCAGTAAACTAGCGCACAATGAGCAGTTCTTC
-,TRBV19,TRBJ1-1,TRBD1,CASNLQGTNTEAFF,TGTGCCAGTAATTTACAGGGGACTAACACTGAAGCTTTCTTT
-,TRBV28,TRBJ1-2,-,CASSPPNGAASNYGYTF,TGTGCCAGCAGTCCACCCAATGGAGCCGCTTCTAACTATGGCTACACCTTC
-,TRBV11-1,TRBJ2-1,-,CASSLGGRYIYNEQFF,TGTGCCAGCAGCTTAGGGGGGAGGTATATCTACAATGAGCAGTTCTTC
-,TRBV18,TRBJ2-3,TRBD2,CASSPRAGETRDTQYF,TGTGCCAGCTCACCACGAGCGGGAGAGACTCGAGATACGCAGTATTTT
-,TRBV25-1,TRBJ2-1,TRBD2,CASSFSGTTYNEQFF,TGTGCCAGCAGTTTTAGCGGGACTACCTACAATGAGCAGTTCTTC